Reported below is one T cell receptor (beta chain). Other DNA sequences in the same sample also yield this CDR3. The entry originates in a study of shared clonotypes between healthy human individuals. Generated by immunoSEQ multiplex PCR, the TCRdb table keeps only in-frame clones and is missing some. The repertoire has 1.4 million to 1.5 million clones, roughly 96% of them found once; the top ten carry approximately 1.2%. The sequenced sample consisted of naive CD4+ T cells sorted from blood. Specified subset: CD45RA+ positively selected. This clonotype was sampled from a man aged 25-40 years in good health.

The CDR3 spells CASSHLNPGDSGNTIYF. CDR3 sequence (DNA): TGTGCCAGCAGCCACCTCAATCCGGGCGACTCTGGAAACACCATATATTTT. V and J are TRBV7-9 and TRBJ1-3; D unresolved. The CDR3 runs to 17 residues. The ends were cut back, 5 bases at V and 0 bases at J, with 17 bases in the middle. CDR1 and CDR2 from the germline V gene are SEHNR and FQNEAQ (reference sequence).